The 7 T cell receptor beta chains listed next were all sequenced from one sample in a study of regulatory T cells in long-lasting Graves disease. Time point denoted: newly diagnosed GD, antithyroid drugs for less than 3 months. PBMCs were the source of the RNA used for TCR sequencing. Sequencing libraries for TCR beta were prepared with iRepertoire HTBI primers and Arm-PCR of CDR3 regions. TCRdb called the multiplex PCR reads again in MiXCR, with one record for every CDR3 protein. The table shows about 470,000 distinct CDR3 sequences, with around 15% occurring only once. The same specimen was also included in a second study, on T cells in Graves' hyperthyroidism and ophthalmopathy.

Here the sequenced sample was peripheral blood mononuclear cells (PBMCs), taken at new diagnosis, from a patient treated with antithyroid drugs. The source is a man in his forties with Graves disease.

This clonotype has at least ten counts. This chain joins TRBV7-2 and TRBJ2-7, with 13 bases fitting TRBD2. Looked up from germline, CDR1 is SGHTA and CDR2 is FQGNSA. J gave up 5 bases and V 4 bases, and 5 bases lay outside the gene matches. The CDR3 totals 15 residues. This CDR3 reads CASSSLAGGLDEQYF. In DNA, the CDR3 is TGTGCCAGCAGCTCACTAGCGGGAGGGCTCGACGAGCAGTACTTC.

The chain uses TRBV6-5 and TRBJ2-1; tentative D call: TRBD2 (5 bases). V was trimmed by 2 bases and J by 1 base, leaving 21 bases between them. Germline V CDR1 and CDR2: MNHEY, SVGAGI. The CDR3 runs 19 residues. This chain's CDR3 is CASSYRGLDLFKSYNEQFF. The CDR3 coding sequence is TGTGCCAGCAGTTACCGAGGACTGGATCTTTTTAAATCCTACAATGAGCAGTTCTTC.

This clonotype was found many times. This chain uses TRBV10-3 with TRBJ2-7; D is perhaps TRBD1 or TRBD2 (5 bases each). V was pared by 2 bases and J by 4 bases, with 15 bases between. Germline CDR1 and CDR2: ENHRY and SYGVKD. This CDR3 is 15 amino acids long. CDR3 bases: TGTGCCATCAGTGAGGGGGGACGGTCAAGTTACGAGCAGTACTTC. Amino acids: CAISEGGRSSYEQYF.

This clonotype has at least ten counts. The chain links TRBV12-3 or TRBV12-4 to TRBJ1-1; D gene uncertain. The CDR3 length is 12 residues. V lost 2 bases, J lost 9 bases, and 10 bases lay in between. The CDR3 nucleotides are TGTGCCAGCAGTTTATCGGGTTTCAAAGCTTTCTTT. Translating it yields CASSLSGFKAFF.

This chain connects TRBV18 to TRBJ2-2, with D maybe TRBD2 (6 bases). Germline loops: CDR1 KGHSH, CDR2 LQKENI. V was clipped by 2 bases and J by 2 bases, with 9 bases between them. The CDR3 loop spans 15 amino acids. CDR3 loop: CASSPYGGNTGELFF. Here the CDR3 DNA reads TGTGCCAGCTCACCATACGGGGGAAACACCGGGGAGCTGTTTTTT.

This clonotype turned up a few times. This chain connects TRBV28 to TRBJ2-6; D is undetermined. There are 17 residues in the CDR3. V was trimmed by 2 bases and J by 0 bases, leaving 11 bases between them. From germline, CDR1 is MDHEN and CDR2 SYDVKM. The CDR3 reads CASSLPTVGSGANVLTF. The CDR3 nucleotides read TGTGCCAGCAGTTTACCGACGGTGGGCTCTGGGGCCAACGTCCTGACTTTC.

This clonotype has a count of ten or more. The rearrangement links TRBV29-1 to TRBJ2-7; TRBD2 matches at 11 bases. CDR3 length equals 14 residues. With V trimmed by 6 bases and J by 3 bases, 7 bases remained unmatched. Germline-derived CDR1 and CDR2 are SQVTM and ANQGSEA. CDR3 DNA: TGCAGCGTCCAACCCCTAGCGGGGGGCTACGAGCAGTACTTC. Its translation is CSVQPLAGGYEQYF.